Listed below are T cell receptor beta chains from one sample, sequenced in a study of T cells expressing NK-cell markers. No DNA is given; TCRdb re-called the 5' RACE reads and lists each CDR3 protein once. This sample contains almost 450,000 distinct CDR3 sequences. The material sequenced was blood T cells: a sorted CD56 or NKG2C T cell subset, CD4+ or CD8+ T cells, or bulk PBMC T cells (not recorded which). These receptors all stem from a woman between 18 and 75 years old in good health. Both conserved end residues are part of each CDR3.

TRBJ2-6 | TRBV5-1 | CASSSGTVNSGANVLTF
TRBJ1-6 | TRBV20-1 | CSASFGNSGAPLHF
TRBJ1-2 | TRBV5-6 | CASSPIGGGYGYTF
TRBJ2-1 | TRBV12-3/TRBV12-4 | CASSLVGQGAGEQFF
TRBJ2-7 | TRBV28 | CASSYNHQGQGGKYF
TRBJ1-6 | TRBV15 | CATSRGFSVSTSSYNSPLHF
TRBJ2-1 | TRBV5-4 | CASSLAGLGGGEQFF
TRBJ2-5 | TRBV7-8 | CASSLRPARETQYF
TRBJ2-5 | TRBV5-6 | CASSSGLGAVETQYF
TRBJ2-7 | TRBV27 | CASSLSREGYEQYF
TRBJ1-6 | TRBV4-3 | CASSQEGGWSPLHF
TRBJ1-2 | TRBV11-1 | CASSSLQPGQGAPTNGYTF
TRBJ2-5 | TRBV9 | CASSVESGQGRETQYF
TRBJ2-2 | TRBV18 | CASSPGSGELFF
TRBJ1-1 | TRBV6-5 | CASSYTYQGHTEAFF
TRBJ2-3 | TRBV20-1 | CSAGLGTSTDTQYF
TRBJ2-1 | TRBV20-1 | CSAMPGPTYNEQFF
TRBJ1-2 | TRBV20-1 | CSARDRTGEGYTF
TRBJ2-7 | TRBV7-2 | CASSSDGYYEQYF
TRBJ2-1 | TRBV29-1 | CSGAFGSEQFF
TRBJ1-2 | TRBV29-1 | CSGLTGQGYTF
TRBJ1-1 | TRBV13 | CASSTPGENTEAFF
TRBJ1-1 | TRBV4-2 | CASSQGGDGTEAFF
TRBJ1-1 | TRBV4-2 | CASSQVLPGTLNTEAFF
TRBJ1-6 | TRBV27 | CASSPAEWSPLHF
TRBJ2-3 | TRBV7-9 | CASSPRRGRTDTQYF
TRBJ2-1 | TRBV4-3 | CASSQDMGLAGSDEQFF
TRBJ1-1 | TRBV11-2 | CASSLGLRQGGTEAFF
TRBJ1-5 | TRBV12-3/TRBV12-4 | CASSPGQAHSNQPQHF
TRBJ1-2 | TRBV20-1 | CSAPKRTNYGYTF
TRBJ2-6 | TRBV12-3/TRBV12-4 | CASSLREGGANVLTF
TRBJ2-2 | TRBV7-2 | CASSLWNTGELFF
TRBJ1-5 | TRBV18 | CASSSGGQGNQPQHF
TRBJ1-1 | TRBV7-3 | CASSLTGVGEAFF
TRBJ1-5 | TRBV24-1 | CATSDDSSDQPQHF
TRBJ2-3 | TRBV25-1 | CASSEFGSSTDTQYF
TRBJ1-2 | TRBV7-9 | CASRQQGHYYGYTF
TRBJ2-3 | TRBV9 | CASSVVASGADTQYF
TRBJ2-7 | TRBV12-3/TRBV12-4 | CASSLKRPSGQYF
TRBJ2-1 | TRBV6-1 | CATWTASYNEQFF
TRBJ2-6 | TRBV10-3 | CATGQGWGSLSGANVLTF
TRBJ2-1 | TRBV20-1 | CSAREGSGIVEQFF
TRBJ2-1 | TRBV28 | CASSLLKRESGRFF
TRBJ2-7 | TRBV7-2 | CASSLLGVHEQYF
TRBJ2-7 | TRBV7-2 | CASSFDRGYEQYF
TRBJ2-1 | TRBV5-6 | CASSARRTSGYNEQFF
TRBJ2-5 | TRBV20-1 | CSASRLVGGETQYF
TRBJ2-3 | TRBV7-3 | CASSLIGGDTQYF
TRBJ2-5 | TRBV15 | CATSRADRAGVETQYF
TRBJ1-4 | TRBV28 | CASSLFGTGNEKLFF
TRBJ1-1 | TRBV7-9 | CASSLADGWNTEAFF